This TCR beta chain was identified in a study of CD8 T cells in ankylosing spondylitis. Study-level results: Clones tied to disease were said to be significantly enriched in matched ankylosing spondylitis synovial fluid. Some of the motif variants had earlier been found in reactive arthritis patients' fluid and blood. What appeared characteristic of ankylosing spondylitis blood was a TCR beta motif of fewer than ten highly homologous variants.

This clonotype was counted only a few times. As yet, its antigen is unknown. Quantitative 5'-RACE with molecular barcodes was used to make the TCR beta libraries. TCRdb processed the 5' RACE reads anew with MiXCR; each CDR3 protein has one entry. This sample carries approximately 550,000 distinct CDR3 sequences, about 12% of them seen once, and the ten largest clones take around 7%. Germline V gives CDR1 DFQATT, CDR2 SNEGSKA (reference sequence). The CDR3 totals 18 residues. V trimming: 3 bases; J trimming: 0 bases; junction bases outside the gene matches: 12. Material for sequencing was blood, either unsorted or a sorted T cell fraction (not recorded which). The chain is built from TRBV20-1 and TRBJ2-3; 10 bases agree with TRBD2. The receptor comes from a male donor with ankylosing spondylitis. CDR3 sequence: CSASRGASGSISTDTQYF. CDR3 DNA: TGCAGTGCTAGTCGTGGGGCTAGCGGGAGCATTAGCACAGATACGCAGTATTTT.